This is a list of T cell receptor beta chains from one sample in a study of shared clonotypes between healthy human individuals. The data were produced by immunoSEQ multiplex PCR, yet TCRdb's version contains in-frame clones alone and is incomplete. The data show some 2,000,000 clones, about 95% seen once. Sequencing input: naive CD4+ T cells sorted from blood. These receptors were taken from a man younger than 35 in good health. The CDR3 runs from the conserved cysteine through the conserved F or W. A D gene is named only where the DNA matches it firmly. The listing skips clone size in some rows; elsewhere it reads once, few, many or a size class.

DNA,CDR3,D,V,J,size
TGTGCCAGCAGCTCATGGGGCAGGGTCGAGCAGTACTTC,CASSSWGRVEQYF,-,TRBV7-2,TRBJ2-7,-
TGTGCCAGCAGCTTAGCCTGGACTAGCGGACAAGAGACCCAGTACTTC,CASSLAWTSGQETQYF,TRBD2,TRBV11-2,TRBJ2-5,-
TGCGCCAGCAGCCAGGACCGAGATAACTATGGCTACACCTTC,CASSQDRDNYGYTF,-,TRBV4-3,TRBJ1-2,-
TGCGCCAGCAGCTTACGACTGAACACCGGGGAGCTGTTTTTT,CASSLRLNTGELFF,-,TRBV5-1,TRBJ2-2,-
TGTGCCAGCAGTATATACAGGGGACCCTACGAGCAGTACTTC,CASSIYRGPYEQYF,TRBD1,TRBV28,TRBJ2-7,-
TGTGCCAGCAGCTTCGGGACTAGCGAGTCCTACGAGCAGTACTTC,CASSFGTSESYEQYF,TRBD2,TRBV7-2,TRBJ2-7,-
TGTGCCATCAGTGACTGGGACAACAATTCACCCCTCCACTTT,CAISDWDNNSPLHF,-,TRBV10-3,TRBJ1-6,many
TGTGCCAGCAGCCCCCCTGGGGGGGGTCGGACTGAAGCTTTCTTT,CASSPPGGGRTEAFF,-,TRBV7-9,TRBJ1-1,-
TGTGCCAGCAGCGCAACCCACCAAGAGACCCAGTACTTC,CASSATHQETQYF,-,TRBV11-2,TRBJ2-5,-
TGCGCCAGCAGCAAAGGGACAGGGGGCGAAGAGACCCAGTACTTC,CASSKGTGGEETQYF,TRBD1,TRBV5-1,TRBJ2-5,-
TGTGCCTGGAGACCTCGGGGGAGCTCCTACGAGCAGTACTTC,CAWRPRGSSYEQYF,-,TRBV30,TRBJ2-7,-
TGTGCCAGCAGCCTAAGTCAGGGGAAAGCTTTCTTT,CASSLSQGKAFF,-,TRBV6-5,TRBJ1-1,-
TGTGCCAGCGCCCAGTTAAGCTCTGGAAACACCATATATTTT,CASAQLSSGNTIYF,-,TRBV7-9,TRBJ1-3,-
TGTGCCAGCAGCAAAGATCGGACAGCTAACACTGAAGCTTTCTTT,CASSKDRTANTEAFF,-,TRBV21-1,TRBJ1-1,-
TGCGCCGGCAGCTTGAATTTAGACAGGATCTACGAGCAGTACTTC,CAGSLNLDRIYEQYF,-,TRBV5-1,TRBJ2-7,-
TGTGCCAGCAGTTCGGCAGGGGGCCCCCAGGGGGGCTACACCTTC,CASSSAGGPQGGYTF,TRBD1,TRBV25-1,TRBJ1-2,once